This entry concerns a single TCR beta chain. A single record per CDR3 protein comes from TCRdb applying MiXCR to the PCR reads. The sample lists fewer than 15,000 distinct CDR3 sequences; approximately 47% were seen once. The sample comes from a study of tumor-infiltrating lymphocytes in oesophageal squamous cell carcinoma. This CDR3 has 11 amino acids. Per germline, CDR1 SGHVS and CDR2 FNYEAQ. This chain connects TRBV7-6 to TRBJ2-3; D possibly corresponds to TRBD1 (6 bases). The J call may be in error: the DNA end matches TRBJ1-1 better. This sequence was found in a female donor with esophageal squamous cell carcinoma. Sequencing was carried out using blood. The CDR3 reads CASSWDNEAFF. CDR3 bases: TGTGCCAGCAGCTGGGACAATGAAGCTTTCTTT.